This TCR beta chain was found in a study of T cell repertoires in cytomegalovirus infection. Study at large: It can be stated that public TCR beta signatures indicated CMV infection as well as a matching HLA type.

TCRdb reprocessed the reads via MiXCR and lists one record per CDR3 protein. The sample holds roughly 990,000 distinct CDR3 sequences; around 30% are singletons and the top ten take about an eighth. The CDR3 spans 13 residues. Per germline, CDR1 MNHEY and CDR2 SVGAGI. The ends were cut back, 7 bases at V and 4 bases at J, with 13 bases in the middle. A word on this clonotype: Its antigen is as yet unknown.

Whole-study results and caveats: The cumulative frequency of public TCR beta families identified carriers of CMV plus the relevant HLA.

The genes are TRBV6-5 and TRBJ1-2, with TRBD1 as a possible D gene (6 bases). The sequenced sample was cultured CD8+ T cells from PBMCs, obtained from culture after CMV antigen stimulation. This sequence was found in a human donor in good health (CMV status not recorded). Some clones in this sample may be carry-over from other donors' samples. The CDR3 protein is CASTPGGAYGYTF. The CDR3 coding sequence is TGTGCCAGCACTCCCGGGGGGGCCTATGGCTACACCTTC.